These T cell receptor beta chains were read from a single sample in a study of T cells after yellow fever vaccination. One entry per CDR3 protein, called by TCRdb with MiXCR from the 5' RACE reads. The sample lists 200,000 to 250,000 distinct CDR3 sequences; 3% to 3.5% were seen once. The sample in question was CD4+ T cells sorted from PBMCs, obtained 10 days after the yellow fever booster vaccination. Receptor source: a man aged 18 to 30 who received the YFV17D yellow fever vaccine. CDR3s include the opening cysteine and the closing phenylalanine or tryptophan. The D gene is left open where the match is weak. Rows may omit the clone size; those that give it use once, few, many or a size class.

J	size	V	D	DNA	CDR3
TRBJ1-1	few	TRBV6-6	-	TGTGCCAGCCATGCGGGGAACACTGAAGCTTTCTTT	CASHAGNTEAFF
TRBJ2-1	few	TRBV5-1	-	TGCGCCAGCAGCTTGGGACTGGGCTCCTACAATGAGCAGTTCTTC	CASSLGLGSYNEQFF
TRBJ1-4	many	TRBV11-2	TRBD1	TGTGCCAGCAGCTTAGACAGGGGGAGAGAAAAACTGTTTTTT	CASSLDRGREKLFF
TRBJ1-6	-	TRBV4-3	TRBD1	TGCGCCAGCAGCCAAGATTCGACAGGGGGCAATTCACCCCTCCACTTT	CASSQDSTGGNSPLHF
TRBJ2-5	many	TRBV4-2	-	TGTGCCAGCAGCCAAGACGGCCACCAAGAGACCCAGTACTTC	CASSQDGHQETQYF
TRBJ1-2	few	TRBV19	TRBD1	TGTGCCAGTAGGACAGGGTCGGAGGACTATGGCTACACCTTC	CASRTGSEDYGYTF
TRBJ1-5	-	TRBV4-1	-	TGCGCCAGCAGCCAAGTTGGCAGCAGCAATCAGCCCCAGCATTTT	CASSQVGSSNQPQHF
TRBJ1-4	few	TRBV21-1	-	TGTGCCAGCAGCAAAGCGGGGGGGTTATGGGACGTTGATGAAAAACTGTTTTTT	CASSKAGGLWDVDEKLFF
TRBJ2-7	many	TRBV4-1	-	TGCGCCAGCAGCCAAGACGTATACGAGCAGTACTTC	CASSQDVYEQYF
TRBJ1-1	few	TRBV6-1	TRBD1	TGTGCCAGCAGATCCCCGGGACAGAAAGCTTTCTTT	CASRSPGQKAFF
TRBJ1-1	many	TRBV7-9	-	TGTGCCAGCAGCTCCCGCGGGGGGCGGCGGAACACTGAAGCTTTCTTT	CASSSRGGRRNTEAFF
TRBJ2-1	few	TRBV7-9	-	TGTGCCAGCAGCCCTATCGGGGCGGTGGGCAATGAGCAGTTCTTC	CASSPIGAVGNEQFF
TRBJ2-7	many	TRBV7-2	TRBD1	TGTGCCAGCACCAACGAAGGGACAGGGCACTTCGGAGAGCAGTACTTC	CASTNEGTGHFGEQYF